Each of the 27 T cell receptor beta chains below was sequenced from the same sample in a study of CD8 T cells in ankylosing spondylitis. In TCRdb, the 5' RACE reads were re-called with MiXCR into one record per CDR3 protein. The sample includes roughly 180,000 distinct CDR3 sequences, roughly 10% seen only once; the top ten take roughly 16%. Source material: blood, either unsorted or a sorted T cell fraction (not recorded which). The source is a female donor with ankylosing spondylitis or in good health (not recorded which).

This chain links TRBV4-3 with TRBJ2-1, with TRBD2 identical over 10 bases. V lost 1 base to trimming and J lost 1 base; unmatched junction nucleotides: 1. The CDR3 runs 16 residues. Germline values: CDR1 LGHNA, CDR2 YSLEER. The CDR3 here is CASSQASGSSYNEQFF. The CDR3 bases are TGCGCCAGCAGCCAAGCTAGCGGGAGTTCCTACAATGAGCAGTTCTTC.

CDR3 amino acids: CATSDPRDRVIGGYTF. Here the CDR3 DNA reads TGTGCCACCAGTGACCCGAGGGACAGGGTAATCGGTGGCTACACCTTC. The chain links TRBV24-1 to TRBJ1-2, with 9 nucleotides matching TRBD1. The CDR3 has 16 residues. Germline lookup yields CDR1 KGHDR and CDR2 SFDVKD. Germline trimming cut 4 bases from V and 7 bases from J; bases unmatched to any gene: 12.

CDR3 loop: CASSLAGVASDTQYF. Written as DNA, the CDR3 is TGTGCCAGCAGTTTAGCGGGAGTGGCCTCAGATACGCAGTATTTT. The chain carries TRBV28 and TRBJ2-3; 7 nucleotides line up with TRBD2. Germline V gene sequence: CDR1 MDHEN, CDR2 SYDVKM. The V segment lost 2 bases and the J segment 4 bases; nucleotides outside the gene matches: 6. This CDR3 is built from 15 residues.

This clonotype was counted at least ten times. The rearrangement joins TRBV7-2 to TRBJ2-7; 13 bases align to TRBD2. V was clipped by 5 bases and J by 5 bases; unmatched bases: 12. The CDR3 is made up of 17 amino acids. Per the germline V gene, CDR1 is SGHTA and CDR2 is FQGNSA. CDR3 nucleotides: TGTGCCAGCAGCACTAGCGGGGGACTAGCGGGATCTCACGAGCAGTACTTC. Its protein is CASSTSGGLAGSHEQYF.

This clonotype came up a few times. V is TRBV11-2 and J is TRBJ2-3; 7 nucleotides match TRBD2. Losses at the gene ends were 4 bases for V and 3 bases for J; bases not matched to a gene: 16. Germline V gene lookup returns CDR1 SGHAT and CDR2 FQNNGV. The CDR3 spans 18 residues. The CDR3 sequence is CASSWGGGRGLSTDTQYF. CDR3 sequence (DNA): TGTGCCAGCAGCTGGGGGGGAGGGCGCGGCCTTTCTACAGATACGCAGTATTTT.

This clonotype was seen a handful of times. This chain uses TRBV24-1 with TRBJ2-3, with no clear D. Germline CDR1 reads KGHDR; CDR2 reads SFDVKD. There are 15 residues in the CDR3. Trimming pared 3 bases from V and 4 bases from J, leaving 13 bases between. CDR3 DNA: TGTGCCACCAGTGATCATATAGACGGTCCAGATACGCAGTATTTT. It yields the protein CATSDHIDGPDTQYF.

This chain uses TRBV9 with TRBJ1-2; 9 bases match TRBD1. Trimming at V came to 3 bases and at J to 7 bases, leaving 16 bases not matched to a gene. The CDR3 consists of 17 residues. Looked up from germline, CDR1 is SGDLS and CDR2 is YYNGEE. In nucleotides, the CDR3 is TGTGCCAGCAGCGCAGACCCGGACAGGGGTATCGCGGCTGGCTACACCTTC. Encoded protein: CASSADPDRGIAAGYTF. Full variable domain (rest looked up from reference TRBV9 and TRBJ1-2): DSGVTQTPKHLITATGQRVTLRCSPRSGDLSVYWYQQSLDQGLQFLIQYYNGEERAKGNILERFSAQQFPDLHSELNLSSLELGDSALYFCASSADPDRGIAAGYTFGSGTRLTVV.

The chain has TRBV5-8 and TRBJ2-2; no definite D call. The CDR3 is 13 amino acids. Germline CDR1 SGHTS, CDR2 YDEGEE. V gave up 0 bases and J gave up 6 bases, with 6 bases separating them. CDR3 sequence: CASSLVSAGELFF. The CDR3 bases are TGTGCCAGCAGCTTGGTCAGCGCCGGGGAGCTGTTTTTT.

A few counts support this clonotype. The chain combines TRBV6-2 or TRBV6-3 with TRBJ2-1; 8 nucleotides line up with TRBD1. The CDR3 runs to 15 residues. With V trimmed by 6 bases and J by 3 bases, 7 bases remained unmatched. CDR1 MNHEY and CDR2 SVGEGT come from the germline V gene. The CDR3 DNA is TGTGCCAGCAGCGGGACAGGAAATGGCTACAATGAGCAGTTCTTC. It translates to CASSGTGNGYNEQFF.

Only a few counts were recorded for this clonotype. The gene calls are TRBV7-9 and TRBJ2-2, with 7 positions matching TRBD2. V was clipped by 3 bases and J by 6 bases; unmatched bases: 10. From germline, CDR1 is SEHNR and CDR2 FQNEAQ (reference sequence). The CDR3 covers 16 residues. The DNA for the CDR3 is TGTGCCAGCAGCTTTGTGGGCGGGAGAGGCGCCGGGGAGCTGTTTTTT. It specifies CASSFVGGRGAGELFF.

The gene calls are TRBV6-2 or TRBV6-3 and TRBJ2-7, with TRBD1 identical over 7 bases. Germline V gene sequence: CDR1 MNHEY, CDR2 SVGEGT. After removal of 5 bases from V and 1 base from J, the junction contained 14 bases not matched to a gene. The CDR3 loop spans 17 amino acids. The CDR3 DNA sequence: TGTGCCAGCAGTAACCAAAGACAGGGTTTTCTTTCCTACGAGCAGTACTTC. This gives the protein CASSNQRQGFLSYEQYF.

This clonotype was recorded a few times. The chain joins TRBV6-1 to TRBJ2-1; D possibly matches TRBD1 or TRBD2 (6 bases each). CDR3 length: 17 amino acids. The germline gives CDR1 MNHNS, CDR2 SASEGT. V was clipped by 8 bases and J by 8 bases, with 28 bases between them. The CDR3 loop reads CASYQGSPSGSRDEQFF. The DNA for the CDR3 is TGTGCCAGCTACCAGGGGAGTCCTTCCGGGAGTCGGGATGAGCAGTTCTTC.

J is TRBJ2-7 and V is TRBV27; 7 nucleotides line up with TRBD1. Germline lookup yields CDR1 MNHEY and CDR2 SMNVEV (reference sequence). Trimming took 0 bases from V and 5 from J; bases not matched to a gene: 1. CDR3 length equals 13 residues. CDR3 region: CASSLSTGHEQYF. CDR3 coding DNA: TGTGCCAGCAGTTTATCGACAGGGCACGAGCAGTACTTC.

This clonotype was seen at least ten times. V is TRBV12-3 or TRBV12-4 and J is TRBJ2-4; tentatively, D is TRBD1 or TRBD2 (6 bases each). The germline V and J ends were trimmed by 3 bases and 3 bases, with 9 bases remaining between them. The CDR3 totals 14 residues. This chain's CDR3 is CASSFGGGKNIQYF. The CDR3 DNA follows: TGTGCCAGCAGTTTCGGAGGGGGCAAAAACATTCAGTACTTC.

For the CDR3, the DNA is TGCAGTGCTAGTCAAGGGGTCTACGAGCAGTACTTC. It encodes CSASQGVYEQYF. The chain is built from TRBV20-1 and TRBJ2-7; the D gene is possibly TRBD1 (5 bases). Germline lookup yields CDR1 DFQATT and CDR2 SNEGSKA (reference sequence). Trimming cost V 3 bases and J 3 bases, with 9 bases left between them. The CDR3 covers 12 residues.

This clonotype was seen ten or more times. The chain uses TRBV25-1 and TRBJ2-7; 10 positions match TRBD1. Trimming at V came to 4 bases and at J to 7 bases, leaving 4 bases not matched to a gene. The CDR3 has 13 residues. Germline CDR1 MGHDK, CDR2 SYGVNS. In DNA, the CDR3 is TGTGCCAGCAGTGCTGGGACAGGGGTTGAGCAGTACTTC. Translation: CASSAGTGVEQYF.

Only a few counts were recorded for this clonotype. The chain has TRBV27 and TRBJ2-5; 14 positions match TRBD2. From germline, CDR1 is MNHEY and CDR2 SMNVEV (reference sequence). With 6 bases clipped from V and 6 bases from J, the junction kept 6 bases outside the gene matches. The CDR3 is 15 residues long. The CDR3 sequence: CASSPGTSGSQTQYF. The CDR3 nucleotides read TGTGCCAGCAGCCCAGGGACTAGCGGGAGTCAGACCCAGTACTTC.

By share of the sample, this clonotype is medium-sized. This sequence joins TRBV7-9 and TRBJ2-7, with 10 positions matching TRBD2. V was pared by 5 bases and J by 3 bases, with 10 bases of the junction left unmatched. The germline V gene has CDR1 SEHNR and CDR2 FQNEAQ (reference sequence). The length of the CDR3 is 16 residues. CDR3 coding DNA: TGTGCCAGCAGCACAACCAGCGGGAGGGGGATCTACGAGCAGTACTTC. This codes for CASSTTSGRGIYEQYF. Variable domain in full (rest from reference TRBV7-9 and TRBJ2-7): DTGVSQNPRHKITKRGQNVTFRCDPISEHNRLYWYRQTLGQGPEFLTYFQNEAQLEKSRLLSDRFSAERPKGSFSTLEIQRTEQGDSAMYLCASSTTSGRGIYEQYFGPGTRLTVT.

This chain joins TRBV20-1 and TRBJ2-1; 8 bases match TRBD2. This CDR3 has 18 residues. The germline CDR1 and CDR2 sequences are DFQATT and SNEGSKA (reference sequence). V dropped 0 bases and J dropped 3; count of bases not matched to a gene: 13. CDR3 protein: CSARDRSAGAKLYNEQFF. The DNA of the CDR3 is TGCAGTGCTAGAGATCGGTCAGCGGGAGCGAAACTCTACAATGAGCAGTTCTTC.

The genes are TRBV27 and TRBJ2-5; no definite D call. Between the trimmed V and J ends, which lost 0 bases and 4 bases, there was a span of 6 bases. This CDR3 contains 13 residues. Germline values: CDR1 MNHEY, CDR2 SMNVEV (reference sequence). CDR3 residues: CASSLSNLETQYF. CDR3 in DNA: TGTGCCAGCAGTTTATCGAATCTAGAGACCCAGTACTTC.

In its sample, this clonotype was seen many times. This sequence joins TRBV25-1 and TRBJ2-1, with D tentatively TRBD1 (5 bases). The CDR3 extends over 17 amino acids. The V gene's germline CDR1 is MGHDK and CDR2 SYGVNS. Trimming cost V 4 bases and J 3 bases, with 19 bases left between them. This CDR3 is CASSAQGWNLSYNEQFF. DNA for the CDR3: TGTGCCAGCAGTGCCCAGGGCTGGAATCTGAGCTACAATGAGCAGTTCTTC.

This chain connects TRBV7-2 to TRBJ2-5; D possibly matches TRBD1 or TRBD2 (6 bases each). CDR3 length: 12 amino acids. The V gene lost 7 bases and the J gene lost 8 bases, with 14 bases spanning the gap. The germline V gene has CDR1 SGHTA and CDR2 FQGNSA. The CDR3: CASTPGGLTQYF. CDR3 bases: TGTGCCAGCACACCTGGGGGGCTTACCCAGTACTTC.

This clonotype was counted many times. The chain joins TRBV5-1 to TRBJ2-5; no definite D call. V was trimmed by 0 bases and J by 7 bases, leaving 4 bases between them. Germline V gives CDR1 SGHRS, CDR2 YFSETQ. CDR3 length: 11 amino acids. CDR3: CASSLDGTQYF. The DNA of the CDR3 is TGCGCCAGCAGCTTGGACGGGACCCAGTACTTC.

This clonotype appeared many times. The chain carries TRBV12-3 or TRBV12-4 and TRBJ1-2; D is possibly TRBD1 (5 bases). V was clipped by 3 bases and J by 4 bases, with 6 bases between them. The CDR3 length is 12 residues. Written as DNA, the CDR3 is TGTGCCAGCAGTTTGGGGCTCTATGGCTACACCTTC. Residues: CASSLGLYGYTF.

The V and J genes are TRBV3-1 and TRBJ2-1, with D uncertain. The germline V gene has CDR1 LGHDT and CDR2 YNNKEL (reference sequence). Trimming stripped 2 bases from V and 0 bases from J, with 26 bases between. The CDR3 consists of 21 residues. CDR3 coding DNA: TGTGCCAGCAGCCAACGACAAACGCGCGGCGCTAGATGGGGCTCCTACAATGAGCAGTTCTTC. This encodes CASSQRQTRGARWGSYNEQFF.

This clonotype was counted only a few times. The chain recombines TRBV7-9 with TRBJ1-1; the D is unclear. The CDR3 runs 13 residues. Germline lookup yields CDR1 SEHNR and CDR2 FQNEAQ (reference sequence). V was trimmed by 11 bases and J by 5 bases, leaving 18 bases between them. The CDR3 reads CAQGRGERTEAFF. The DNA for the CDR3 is TGTGCCCAAGGTCGCGGTGAGAGGACTGAAGCTTTCTTT.

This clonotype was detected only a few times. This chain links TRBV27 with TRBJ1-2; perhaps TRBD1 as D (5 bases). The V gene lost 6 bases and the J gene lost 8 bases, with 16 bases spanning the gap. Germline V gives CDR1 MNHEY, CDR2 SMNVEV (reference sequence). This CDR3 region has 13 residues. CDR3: CASRPGPSRGYTF. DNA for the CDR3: TGTGCCAGCAGACCGGGACCTTCTCGGGGCTACACCTTC.